This T cell receptor (beta chain) is from a study of CD8 T cells in ankylosing spondylitis. Study-wide results and limits: One TCR beta motif, made up of several highly homologous variants, appeared characteristic of ankylosing spondylitis blood. A CD8+ phenotype characterized the disease-linked clones, which were relatively rare in peripheral blood.

Making use of molecular barcodes, quantitative 5'-RACE generated TCR beta libraries. TCRdb redid the calling of the 5' RACE reads with MiXCR, one entry per CDR3 protein. The table records about 540,000 distinct CDR3 sequences, about 13% of them present only once. Of note for this clonotype: The antigen is not known.

CDR1 MNHNS and CDR2 SASEGT come from the germline V gene. This CDR3 spans 16 amino acids. The V and J ends lost 6 bases and 4 bases, in that order; junction bases with no gene match: 8. The V gene is TRBV6-1, the J gene TRBJ2-1, with 11 nucleotides matching TRBD2. Material: blood, either unsorted or a sorted T cell fraction (not recorded which). The sequence was obtained from a male donor with ankylosing spondylitis. Here the CDR3 DNA reads TGTGCCAGCAGGCTACAACTAGCGGGAGAATACAATGAGCAGTTCTTC. Protein sequence: CASRLQLAGEYNEQFF.